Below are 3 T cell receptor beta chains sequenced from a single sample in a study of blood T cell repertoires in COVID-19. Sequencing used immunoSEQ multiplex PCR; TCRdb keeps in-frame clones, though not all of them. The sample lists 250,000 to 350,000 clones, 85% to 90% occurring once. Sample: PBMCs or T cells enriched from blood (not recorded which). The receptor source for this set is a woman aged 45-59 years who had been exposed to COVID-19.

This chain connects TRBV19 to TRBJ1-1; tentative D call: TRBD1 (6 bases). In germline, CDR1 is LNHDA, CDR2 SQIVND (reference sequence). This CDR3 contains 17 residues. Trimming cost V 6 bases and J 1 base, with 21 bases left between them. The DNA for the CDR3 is TGTGCCAGTAGCTCAACAGGGCCCCAAGTTCGGAACACTGAAGCTTTCTTT. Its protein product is CASSSTGPQVRNTEAFF.

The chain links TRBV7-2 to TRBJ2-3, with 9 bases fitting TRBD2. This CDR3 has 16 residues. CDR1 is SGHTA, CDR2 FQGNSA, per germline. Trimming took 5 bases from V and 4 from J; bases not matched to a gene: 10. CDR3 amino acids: CASSARVAGVSDTQYF. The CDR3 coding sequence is TGTGCCAGCAGCGCCAGGGTAGCGGGGGTTTCAGATACGCAGTATTTT.

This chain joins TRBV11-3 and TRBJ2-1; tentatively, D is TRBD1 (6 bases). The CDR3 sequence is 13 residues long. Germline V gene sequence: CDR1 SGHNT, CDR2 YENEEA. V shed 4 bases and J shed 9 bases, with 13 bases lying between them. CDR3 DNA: TGTGCCAGCAGCTCCACAGGGCGGCCTGAGCAGTTCTTC. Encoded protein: CASSSTGRPEQFF.